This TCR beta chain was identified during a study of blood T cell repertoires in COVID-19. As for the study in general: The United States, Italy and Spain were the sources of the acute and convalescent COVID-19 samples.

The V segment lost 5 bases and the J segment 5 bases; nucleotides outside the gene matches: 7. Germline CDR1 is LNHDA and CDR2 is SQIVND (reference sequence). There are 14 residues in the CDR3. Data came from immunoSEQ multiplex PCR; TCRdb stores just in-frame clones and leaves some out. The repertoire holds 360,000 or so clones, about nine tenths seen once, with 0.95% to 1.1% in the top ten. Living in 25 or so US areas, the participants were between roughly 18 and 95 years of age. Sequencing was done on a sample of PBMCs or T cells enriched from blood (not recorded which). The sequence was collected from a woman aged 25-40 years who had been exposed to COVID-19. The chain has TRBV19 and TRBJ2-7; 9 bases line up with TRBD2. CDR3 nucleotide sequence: TGTGCCAGTAGTGTCAATAGCGGGAGTCACGAGCAGTACTTC. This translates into CASSVNSGSHEQYF.